This is a list of T cell receptor beta chains from one sample in a study of blood T cell repertoires in COVID-19. Some clones are missing from TCRdb's copy, which holds only in-frame ones; the method was immunoSEQ multiplex PCR. In the table there are 150,000 to 200,000 clones, about 75% of which are singletons. Sequenced input: peripheral blood. The receptors shown here come from a woman between 50 and 59 years old with active or convalescent COVID-19. Each CDR3 is given with its conserved first and last residue. The order of the fields is J gene, CDR3 length, clone size, V gene, D gene, CDR3 DNA, CDR3 protein. D genes are given only for firm matches. Size tells how often a clone was seen (once, few, many) or the class of an expanded clone, and some rows leave it out.

>TRBJ2-5|13|.|TRBV6-5|.
TGTGCCAGCCTGCAAACTATACAAGAGACCCAGTACTTC
CASLQTIQETQYF
>TRBJ1-6|16|.|TRBV9|.
TGTGCCAGCAGCCCCGCGGGGGAGACCTATAATTCACCCCTCCACTTT
CASSPAGETYNSPLHF
>TRBJ2-7|15|few|TRBV11-2|.
TGTGCCAGCAGCTCCTCGACCGCGGGGCCCGCCGAGCAGTACTTC
CASSSSTAGPAEQYF
>TRBJ2-1|15|.|TRBV28|.
TGTGCCAGCAGCGGGGACTTCCGGAGATACAATGAGCAGTTCTTC
CASSGDFRRYNEQFF
>TRBJ2-3|16|.|TRBV7-2|TRBD2
TGTGCCAGCAGCGCCCTAGCGGGGGTAGGCACAGATACGCAGTATTTT
CASSALAGVGTDTQYF
>TRBJ2-3|16|once|TRBV7-6|.
TGTGCCAGCAGCTTAGTAGGTGGGGCAAGGGCAGATACGCAGTATTTT
CASSLVGGARADTQYF
>TRBJ2-1|13|.|TRBV25-1|.
TGTGCCAGCACTAAGGACTACTACAATGAGCAGTTCTTC
CASTKDYYNEQFF
>TRBJ2-4|15|.|TRBV5-1|.
TGCGCCAGCAGGCCAGACCCAGGGGCCAAAAACATTCAGTACTTC
CASRPDPGAKNIQYF
>TRBJ2-7|13|once|TRBV7-2|.
TGTGCCAGCAGCCCCCCGGCGGCCTACGAGCAGTACTTC
CASSPPAAYEQYF
>TRBJ2-5|13|many|TRBV7-2|.
TGTGCCAGCAGCTTTGCAGGGGAAGAGACCCAGTACTTC
CASSFAGEETQYF
>TRBJ2-7|17|.|TRBV5-6|TRBD2
TGTGCCAGCAGCTTGAGGGGCACTAGCGGGGCTCCAGTCGAGCAGTACTTC
CASSLRGTSGAPVEQYF
>TRBJ1-1|12|.|TRBV20-1|.
TGCAGTGCTAGTCCGGACAGAGCTGAAGCTTTCTTT
CSASPDRAEAFF
>TRBJ1-5|14|.|TRBV18|.
TGTGCCAGCTCACCTGGGGCAGGCGGTCAGCCCCAGCATTTT
CASSPGAGGQPQHF
>TRBJ2-7|16|.|TRBV7-3|TRBD2
TGTGCCAGCAGCCAAAGACTAGCGGGGGCCTTCTACGAGCAGTACTTC
CASSQRLAGAFYEQYF
>TRBJ1-5|15|few|TRBV6-5|TRBD1
TGTGCCAGCAGAGCCGGGACAGGTCGCAATCAGCCCCAGCATTTT
CASRAGTGRNQPQHF
>TRBJ2-2|15|.|TRBV4-2|.
TGTGCCAGCAGCCAAGGTCCTCAGGGCTCCGGGGAGCTGTTTTTT
CASSQGPQGSGELFF
>TRBJ2-3|13|.|TRBV11-3|TRBD2
TGTGCCAGCGGCGATCAGCGGGGTCATACGCAGTATTTT
CASGDQRGHTQYF
>TRBJ1-2|14|few|TRBV11-2|TRBD1
TGTGCCAGCAGCCACGGGACAGCTAACTATGGCTACACCTTC
CASSHGTANYGYTF
>TRBJ2-2|16|.|TRBV4-2|.
TGTGCCAGCAGCCAAGAAGAGGACGGGGGAACCGGGGAGCTGTTTTTT
CASSQEEDGGTGELFF
>TRBJ1-1|15|.|TRBV19|.
TGTGCCAGTAGTAAGCAACAGGGTATGAACACTGAAGCTTTCTTT
CASSKQQGMNTEAFF
>TRBJ2-2|13|few|TRBV19|.
TGTGCCAGTAGGAAACAGAACACCGGGGAGCTGTTTTTT
CASRKQNTGELFF
>TRBJ2-5|14|.|TRBV6-2/TRBV6-3|.
TGTGCCAGCAGTCGGTGGGGAGCTCGGGAGACCCAGTACTTC
CASSRWGARETQYF
>TRBJ1-2|16|.|TRBV6-5|.
TGTGCCAGCAGTTCCCCCTTCTCGCAGACTAGCTATGGCTACACCTTC
CASSSPFSQTSYGYTF
>TRBJ2-1|14|.|TRBV30|TRBD2
TGTGCCTGGGGTCCCGGGACTAGTCGAAATGAGCAGTTCTTC
CAWGPGTSRNEQFF
>TRBJ2-1|15|.|TRBV7-2|TRBD2
TGTGCCAGCCTGTCAGTAGCGGGCCTCTACAATGAGCAGTTCTTC
CASLSVAGLYNEQFF
>TRBJ1-5|15|.|TRBV28|TRBD1
TGTGCCAGCAGTGCCTCATCAGGGGGCGATCAGCCCCAGCATTTT
CASSASSGGDQPQHF
>TRBJ2-1|18|few|TRBV5-1|TRBD2
TGCGCCAGCAGCACCTGGGGTTTGATAGCGGGAGGGAGTAATGAGCAGTTCTTC
CASSTWGLIAGGSNEQFF
>TRBJ1-6|15|.|TRBV7-2|.
TGTGCCAGCAGCTTAAGGCGGCGGAATAATTCACCCCTCCACTTT
CASSLRRRNNSPLHF
>TRBJ2-1|15|.|TRBV6-5|.
TGTGCCAGCAGCCCGGCTCGGGGAAAAGGGAATGAGCAGTTCTTC
CASSPARGKGNEQFF
>TRBJ1-2|13|.|TRBV30|.
TGTGCCTGGAGTGGGGGCCGGATCTATGGCTACACCTTC
CAWSGGRIYGYTF
>TRBJ2-1|17|.|TRBV3-1/TRBV3-2|.
TGTGCCAGCAGCCAAGATTGGGGCCAGGGCCCCTACAATGAGCAGTTCTTC
CASSQDWGQGPYNEQFF
>TRBJ2-6|15|.|TRBV3-1/TRBV3-2|.
TGTGCCAGCAGCCAAGACAGTACTGGGGCCAACGTCCTGACTTTC
CASSQDSTGANVLTF
>TRBJ1-1|15|.|TRBV7-2|.
TGTGCCAGCAGCTTAGCGCTTGGGGAGTTAAGGGAAGCTTTCTTT
CASSLALGELREAFF
>TRBJ2-3|16|.|TRBV5-4|.
TGTGCCAGCAGCTTAGGGGGGGCCGGTACCACAGATACGCAGTATTTT
CASSLGGAGTTDTQYF
>TRBJ1-1|13|many|TRBV7-3|TRBD1
TGTGCCAGCAGCTTAACGCAGGGGGGTGAAGCTTTCTTT
CASSLTQGGEAFF
>TRBJ1-2|15|.|TRBV30|TRBD1
TGTGCCTGGAGTGACGGACAGGCGGGGCACTATGGCTACACCTTC
CAWSDGQAGHYGYTF
>TRBJ1-5|12|.|TRBV7-9|.
TGTGCCAGCAGCTCAGATAATCAGGCCCAGCATTTT
CASSSDNQAQHF
>TRBJ2-1|16|.|TRBV28|TRBD2
TGTGCCAGCAGTCTCCTGACTAGCGGGAGGGCCGGAGAGCAGTTCTTC
CASSLLTSGRAGEQFF
>TRBJ1-1|13|.|TRBV6-5|.
TGTGCCAGCAGTCCTGGAGGGAACACTGAAGCTTTCTTT
CASSPGGNTEAFF
>TRBJ2-3|13|.|TRBV3-1/TRBV3-2|.
TGTGCCAGCAGCCAAGCGGGGTCAGATACGCAGTATTTT
CASSQAGSDTQYF
>TRBJ1-2|11|.|TRBV29-1|.
TGCAGCGTTGTTCTAAGCTATGGCTACACCTTC
CSVVLSYGYTF
>TRBJ2-3|17|.|TRBV19|.
TGTGCCAGTAAAAATAGTTGGCGGGATATAAGCACAGATACGCAGTATTTT
CASKNSWRDISTDTQYF
>TRBJ1-6|15|.|TRBV5-1|.
TGCGCCAGCAGCTTGGCCACAGGCAACAATTCACCCCTCCACTTT
CASSLATGNNSPLHF
>TRBJ2-2|18|.|TRBV5-1|TRBD2
TGCGCCAGCAGCTCCGGTTTATTAGCGGGCCAGAGGACCGGGGAGCTGTTTTTT
CASSSGLLAGQRTGELFF
>TRBJ2-2|15|few|TRBV11-3|.
TGTGCCAGCAGCGGAGGGTCGGAGAACACCGGGGAGCTGTTTTTT
CASSGGSENTGELFF
>TRBJ2-1|15|few|TRBV11-3|TRBD2
TGTGCCAGCAGCTTAGGTGGAACTAGCGGCAATGAGCAGTTCTTC
CASSLGGTSGNEQFF
>TRBJ2-7|13|.|TRBV28|TRBD1
TGTGCCAGCACCGGACAGGCCCCCTACGAGCAGTACTTC
CASTGQAPYEQYF
>TRBJ1-6|14|.|TRBV9|.
TGTGCCAGCAGCGTACAGGACTGGAATTCACCCCTCCACTTT
CASSVQDWNSPLHF
>TRBJ1-2|16|once|TRBV19|TRBD1
TGTGCCAGTAGTATCCTCCCCGGGACAGGGAACTATGGCTACACCTTC
CASSILPGTGNYGYTF